These 2 T cell receptor beta chains originate from one sample sequenced in a study of blood T cell repertoires in COVID-19. The protocol was immunoSEQ multiplex PCR, while the TCRdb copy is restricted to in-frame clones and leaves out a portion. The sample contains over 130,000 clones, roughly 84% of which appear only once. The sample taken for sequencing was peripheral blood. All receptors come from a human donor in a cohort sampled during active COVID-19.

This rearrangement joins TRBV19 to TRBJ1-1; TRBD1 matches at 11 bases. The V and J ends lost 6 bases and 0 bases, in that order; junction bases with no gene match: 12. Germline assignment: CDR1 LNHDA and CDR2 SQIVND (reference sequence). The CDR3 length is 18 residues. The CDR3 region is CASRPTGTGGLLNTEAFF. CDR3 sequence (DNA): TGTGCCAGTAGACCAACCGGGACAGGGGGGCTCCTGAACACTGAAGCTTTCTTT.

The chain carries TRBV5-4 and TRBJ1-3, with TRBD1 identical over 10 bases. J gave up 0 bases and V 4 bases, and 13 bases lay outside the gene matches. The length of the CDR3 is 19 residues. Germline CDR1 and CDR2: SGHNT and YYREEE (reference sequence). CDR3 residues: CASSGGDRGPAFSGNTIYF. In DNA, the CDR3 is TGTGCCAGCAGCGGGGGGGACAGGGGACCCGCCTTCTCTGGAAACACCATATATTTT.